This is a list of T cell receptor beta chains from one sample in a study of blood T cell repertoires in COVID-19. This table comes from immunoSEQ multiplex PCR, and its TCRdb copy is limited to in-frame clones, with some not included. There are about 170,000 clones in the sample; approximately 85% occur only once, and about 6.9% lies in the top ten. The sequencing sample was made of peripheral blood. These receptor sequences come from a man at least 80 years old with COVID-19, enrolled during active disease. Each CDR3 is given with its conserved first and last residue. D genes are given only for firm matches. Clone size, where shown, is once, few, many, or a class for clones that have expanded.

d_gene,abundance,v_gene,j_gene,CDR3nt,CDR3aa
NA,NA,TRBV19,TRBJ1-4,TGTGCCAGTAAAGTCCGGGACACTGAAAAACTGTTTTTT,CASKVRDTEKLFF
NA,NA,TRBV27,TRBJ1-5,TGTGCCAGCAGGGAGTATCCGGGGGTCGAGAGTCAGCCCCAGCATTTT,CASREYPGVESQPQHF
NA,few,TRBV14,TRBJ1-2,TGTGCCAGCAGCCAAGGGGATTTGCCAGGGTATGGCTACACCTTC,CASSQGDLPGYGYTF
TRBD2,NA,TRBV3-1/TRBV3-2,TRBJ2-5,TGTGCCAGCAGAGTGACTAGCGGGGGATCGGGGGAGACCCAGTACTTC,CASRVTSGGSGETQYF
NA,NA,TRBV7-9,TRBJ2-6,TGTGCCAGCAGCTTAGCGGCGGGTCCAATGGATGGGGCCAACGTCCTGACTTTC,CASSLAAGPMDGANVLTF
NA,NA,TRBV5-1,TRBJ1-1,TGCGCCAGCAGCTTGGTAGTGAACACTGAAGCTTTCTTT,CASSLVVNTEAFF
NA,NA,TRBV19,TRBJ2-7,TGTGCCAGTAGTATTGGTGGACAGTACGAGCAGTACTTC,CASSIGGQYEQYF
NA,NA,TRBV7-2,TRBJ2-5,TGTGCCAGCAGGTTGGGGGGGCCCGGGGAGACCCAGTACTTC,CASRLGGPGETQYF
NA,NA,TRBV11-2,TRBJ1-4,TGTGCCAGCAGCCCCCTCGAGGGAGGGGAAAAACTGTTTTTT,CASSPLEGGEKLFF
NA,NA,TRBV9,TRBJ2-3,TGTGCCAGCAGCGCCATACTTAGCACAGATACGCAGTATTTT,CASSAILSTDTQYF
TRBD2,NA,TRBV24-1,TRBJ2-5,TGTGCCACCAGTGATACTGGGCGGGGGGCCGGCGAGACCCAGTACTTC,CATSDTGRGAGETQYF
NA,NA,TRBV7-3,TRBJ1-5,TGTGCCAGCAGCTTTGGACTCAATCAGCCCCAGCATTTT,CASSFGLNQPQHF
NA,few,TRBV14,TRBJ1-1,TGTGCCAGCAGCCAAGACGGGGGGGCTTTCTTT,CASSQDGGAFF
TRBD1,NA,TRBV7-9,TRBJ1-6,TGTGCCAGCAGCCTGGGACAGGTGAATTCACCCCTCCACTTT,CASSLGQVNSPLHF
TRBD1,NA,TRBV29-1,TRBJ1-2,TGCAGCGCGGGAGTCAGGGGGGACCCACTATCCTATGGCTACACCTTC,CSAGVRGDPLSYGYTF
TRBD1,once,TRBV5-1,TRBJ2-2,TGCGCCAGCAGGACAGGGGCCGTGTTAAACACCGGGGAGCTGTTTTTT,CASRTGAVLNTGELFF
TRBD1,NA,TRBV20-1,TRBJ1-4,TGCAGTGCTAGTGATGCCGGGACAGGGGTCGAAAAACTGTTTTTT,CSASDAGTGVEKLFF
TRBD2,few,TRBV9,TRBJ2-3,TGTGCCAGCAGCTACGGCGGGGGGGCATCAGATACGCAGTATTTT,CASSYGGGASDTQYF
TRBD1,NA,TRBV3-1/TRBV3-2,TRBJ1-2,TGTGCCAGCAGCCAGATGGACAGGGGCTATGGCTACACCTTC,CASSQMDRGYGYTF
TRBD1,NA,TRBV5-1,TRBJ2-2,TGCGCCAGCAGCCCGGGACAGGAGAGGACCGGGGAGCTGTTTTTT,CASSPGQERTGELFF
TRBD1,NA,TRBV19,TRBJ2-6,TGTGCCAGTAGTATTGGGGCGGGACAGGGGCTGCCTGGGGCCAACGTCCTGACTTTC,CASSIGAGQGLPGANVLTF
TRBD2,NA,TRBV28,TRBJ2-4,TGTGCCAGCAGTTTTGTGGGGGGGGAGAAAGGAAACATTCAGTACTTC,CASSFVGGEKGNIQYF